This entry is about one TCR beta chain. V was pared by 7 bases and J by 4 bases, with 14 bases between. CDR3 size: 14 residues. The germline CDR1 and CDR2 sequences are MNHEY and SMNVEV (reference sequence). Documented treatment: about 20 received Ad26.COV2.S at low or high dose, single or two shots; roughly 5 received placebo; per-sample allocation not given. Vaccine and placebo recipients were sampled on day 63 after the first injection. Sequencing used immunoSEQ multiplex PCR; TCRdb keeps in-frame clones, though not all of them. There are about half a million clones in the sample; 80% to 90% occur only once, and over 1.5% lies in the top ten. This entry is derived from a study of Ad26.COV2.S vaccination and SARS-CoV-2 variants.

This sequence originates from a person between 18 and 60 years old who received the Ad26.COV2.S COVID-19 vaccine or a placebo. Material: peripheral blood, obtained in a trial of Ad26.COV2.S vaccine versus placebo. V is TRBV27 and J is TRBJ2-1; D not resolved. The chain's CDR3 is CASTSLPAYNEQFF. CDR3 nucleotides: TGTGCCAGCACCTCCTTGCCAGCGTACAATGAGCAGTTCTTC.